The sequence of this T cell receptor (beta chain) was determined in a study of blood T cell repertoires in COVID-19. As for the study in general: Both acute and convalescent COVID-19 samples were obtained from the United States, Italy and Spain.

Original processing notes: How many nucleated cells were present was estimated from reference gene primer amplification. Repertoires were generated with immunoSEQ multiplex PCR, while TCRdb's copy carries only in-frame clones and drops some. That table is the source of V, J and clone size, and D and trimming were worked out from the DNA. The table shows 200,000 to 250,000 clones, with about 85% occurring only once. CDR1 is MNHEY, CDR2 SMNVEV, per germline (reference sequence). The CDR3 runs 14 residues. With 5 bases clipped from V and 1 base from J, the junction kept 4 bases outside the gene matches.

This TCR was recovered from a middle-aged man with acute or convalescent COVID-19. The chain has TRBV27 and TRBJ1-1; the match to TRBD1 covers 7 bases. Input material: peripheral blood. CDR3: CASSQQGSNTEAFF. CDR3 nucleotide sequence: TGTGCCAGCAGTCAACAGGGGTCGAACACTGAAGCTTTCTTT.